This T cell receptor beta chain was documented in a study of brain metastases from non-small cell lung cancer. Sequenced by immunoSEQ multiplex PCR; TCRdb stores in-frame clones only, minus some. This table holds about 6,000 clones, about four fifths found once. Study results and caveats: Brain metastases shared most TCR repertoire with primaries, with sparse T cells.

Germline CDR1 reads LNHDA; CDR2 reads SQIVND (reference sequence). The length of the CDR3 is 14 residues. V lost 9 bases and J lost 9; bases outside the gene matches: 12. Worth noting for this clone: The antigen is unknown.

The sequence derives from a donor at least 40 years old with non-small cell lung cancer. The chain is built from TRBV19 and TRBJ1-5, with TRBD1 matching over 9 bases. Sequences were obtained from primary lung tumor tissue. The CDR3 reads CASQEQGARRPQHF. The CDR3 DNA reads TGTGCCAGCCAAGAACAGGGGGCGCGAAGGCCCCAGCATTTT.